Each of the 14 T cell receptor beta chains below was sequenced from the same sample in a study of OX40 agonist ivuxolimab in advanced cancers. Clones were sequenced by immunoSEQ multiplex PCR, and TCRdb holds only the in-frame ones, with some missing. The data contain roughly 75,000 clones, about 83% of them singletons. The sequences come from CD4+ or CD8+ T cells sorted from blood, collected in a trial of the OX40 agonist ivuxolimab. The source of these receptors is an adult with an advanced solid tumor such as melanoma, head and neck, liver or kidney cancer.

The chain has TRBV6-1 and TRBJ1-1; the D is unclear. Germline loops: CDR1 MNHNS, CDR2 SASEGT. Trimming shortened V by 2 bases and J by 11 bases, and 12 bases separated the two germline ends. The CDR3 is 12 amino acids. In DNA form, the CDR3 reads TGTGCCAGCAGTGAACTCCCCTTTTGGGCTTTCTTT. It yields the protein CASSELPFWAFF.

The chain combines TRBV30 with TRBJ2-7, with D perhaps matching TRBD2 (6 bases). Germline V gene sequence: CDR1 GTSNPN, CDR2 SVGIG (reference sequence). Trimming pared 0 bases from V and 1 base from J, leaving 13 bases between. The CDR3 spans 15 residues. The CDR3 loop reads CAWSVGRTISYEQYF. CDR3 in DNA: TGTGCCTGGAGTGTAGGCCGGACTATTTCCTACGAGCAGTACTTC.

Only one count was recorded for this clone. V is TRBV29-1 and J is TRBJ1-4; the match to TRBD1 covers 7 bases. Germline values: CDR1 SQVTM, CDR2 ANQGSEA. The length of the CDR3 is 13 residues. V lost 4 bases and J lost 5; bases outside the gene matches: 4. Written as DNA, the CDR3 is TGCAGCGTTGCGAGGGGGCAAAATGAAAAACTGTTTTTT. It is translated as CSVARGQNEKLFF.

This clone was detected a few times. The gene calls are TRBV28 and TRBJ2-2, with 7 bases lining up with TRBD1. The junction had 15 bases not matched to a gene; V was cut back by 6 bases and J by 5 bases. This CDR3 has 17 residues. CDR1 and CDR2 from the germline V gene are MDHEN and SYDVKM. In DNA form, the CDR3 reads TGTGCCAGCAGGCCGGACAGGCTGTCTAAGGGGACCGGGGAGCTGTTTTTT. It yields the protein CASRPDRLSKGTGELFF.

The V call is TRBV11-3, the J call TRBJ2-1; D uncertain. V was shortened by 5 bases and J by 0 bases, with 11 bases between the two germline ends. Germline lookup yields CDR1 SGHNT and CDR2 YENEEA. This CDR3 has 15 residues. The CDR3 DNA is TGTGCCAGCAGCCCCCAAGGGTCCTCCTACAATGAGCAGTTCTTC. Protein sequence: CASSPQGSSYNEQFF.

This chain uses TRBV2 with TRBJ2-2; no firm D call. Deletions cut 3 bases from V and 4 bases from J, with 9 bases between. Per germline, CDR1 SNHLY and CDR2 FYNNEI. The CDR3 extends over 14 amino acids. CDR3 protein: CASSDLAVTGELFF. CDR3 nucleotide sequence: TGTGCCAGCAGTGACCTGGCGGTCACCGGGGAGCTGTTTTTT.

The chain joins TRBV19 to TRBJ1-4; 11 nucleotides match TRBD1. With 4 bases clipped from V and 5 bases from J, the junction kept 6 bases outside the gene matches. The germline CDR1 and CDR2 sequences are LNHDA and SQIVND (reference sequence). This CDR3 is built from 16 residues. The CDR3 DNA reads TGTGCCAGTAGTACGGGACAGGGGGTTGGGAATGAAAAACTGTTTTTT. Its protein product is CASSTGQGVGNEKLFF.

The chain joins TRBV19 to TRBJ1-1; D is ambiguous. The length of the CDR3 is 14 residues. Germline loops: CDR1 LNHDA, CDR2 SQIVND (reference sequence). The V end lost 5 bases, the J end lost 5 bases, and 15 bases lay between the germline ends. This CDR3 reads CASSSLQRKTEAFF. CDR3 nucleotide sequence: TGTGCCAGTAGTTCCCTCCAAAGAAAGACTGAAGCTTTCTTT.

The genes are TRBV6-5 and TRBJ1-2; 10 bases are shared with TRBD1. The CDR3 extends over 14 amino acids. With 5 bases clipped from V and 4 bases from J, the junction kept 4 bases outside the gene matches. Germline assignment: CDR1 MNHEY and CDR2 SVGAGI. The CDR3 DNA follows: TGTGCCAGCAGTCCTGGGACAGGGGCCTATGGCTACACCTTC. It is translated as CASSPGTGAYGYTF.

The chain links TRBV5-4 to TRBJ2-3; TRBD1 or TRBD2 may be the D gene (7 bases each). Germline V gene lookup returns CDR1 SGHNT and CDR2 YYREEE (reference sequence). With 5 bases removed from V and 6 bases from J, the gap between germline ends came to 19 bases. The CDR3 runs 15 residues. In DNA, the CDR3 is TGTGCCAGCAGTCCAAAGGGGGCGGGAGTTGATACGCAGTATTTT. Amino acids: CASSPKGAGVDTQYF. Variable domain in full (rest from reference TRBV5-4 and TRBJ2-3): ETGVTQSPTHLIKTRGQQVTLRCSSQSGHNTVSWYQQALGQGPQFIFQYYREEENGRGNFPPRFSGLQFPNYSSELNVNALELDDSALYLCASSPKGAGVDTQYFGPGTRLTVL.

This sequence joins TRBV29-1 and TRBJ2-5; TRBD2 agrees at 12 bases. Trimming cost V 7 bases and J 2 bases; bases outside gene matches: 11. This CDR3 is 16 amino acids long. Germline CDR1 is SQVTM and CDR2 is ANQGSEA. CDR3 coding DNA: TGCAGCGGCGCCGGGACTAGCGGGCCTCGACAAGAGACCCAGTACTTC. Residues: CSGAGTSGPRQETQYF.

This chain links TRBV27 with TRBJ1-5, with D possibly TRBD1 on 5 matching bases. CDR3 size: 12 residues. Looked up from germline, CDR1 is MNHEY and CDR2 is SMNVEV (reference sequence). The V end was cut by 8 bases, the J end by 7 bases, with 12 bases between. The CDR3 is CASGQGGQPQHF. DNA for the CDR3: TGTGCCAGCGGCCAGGGTGGGCAGCCCCAGCATTTT.

Here the CDR3 reads CASRRPGQGRSETQYF. CDR3 DNA sequence: TGTGCCAGCAGAAGGCCGGGACAGGGGAGGTCGGAGACCCAGTACTTC. The rearrangement uses TRBV11-2 and TRBJ2-5; 10 bases match TRBD1. Germline V gene lookup returns CDR1 SGHAT and CDR2 FQNNGV. Trimming at V came to 6 bases and at J to 5 bases, leaving 12 bases not matched to a gene. The length of the CDR3 is 16 residues.

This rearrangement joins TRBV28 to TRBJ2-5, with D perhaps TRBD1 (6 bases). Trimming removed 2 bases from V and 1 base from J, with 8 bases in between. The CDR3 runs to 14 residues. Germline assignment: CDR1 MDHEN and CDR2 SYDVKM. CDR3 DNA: TGTGCCAGCAGTTTACCGACAGGCCAAGAGACCCAGTACTTC. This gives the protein CASSLPTGQETQYF.